This TCR beta chain came from a study of blood T cells in healthy people across ages. Study overall: Per two T cells, about one barcoded beta molecule was captured through template switching. Whole-study results and caveats: Age showed a roughly linear inverse relationship with TCR beta diversity per million T cells. Because sorting was not performed, PBMCs prevented conclusive naive versus antigen-experienced comparison.

With each sample, at least 5.5 micrograms of total RNA were extracted. Points on this clonotype: The antigen remains unidentified.

The length of the CDR3 is 19 residues. PCR was performed a second time for about 7 to 11 cycles using a sample-barcoded 5' primer and a J-beta primer mix. TCRdb redid the calling of the 5' RACE reads with MiXCR, one entry per CDR3 protein. Found here are 1.5 million to 2 million distinct CDR3 sequences, approximately 28% of them singletons; the top ten hold approximately 7.7%. This clonotype was obtained from a young woman in good health. Sequencing input: blood. The chain joins TRBV6-7 to TRBJ2-1, with 9 bases that match TRBD2. The DNA end is a closer match to TRBJ2-7, so the J assignment may be wrong. TRBV6-7 carries the ORF label, with uncertain function. CDR3 in DNA: TGTGCCAGTTCGATTTGGGGGGCTAGCGGGATGACCTCCTACAATGAGCAGTACTTC. Translating gives CASSIWGASGMTSYNEQYF.